Following are 17 T cell receptor beta chains from one sample sequenced in a study of cytomegalovirus exposure and HLA in healthy donors. 13 Jbeta primers and 60 Vbeta primers were used for the PCR. Some clones are missing from TCRdb's copy, which holds only in-frame ones; the method was immunoSEQ multiplex PCR. The sample comprises tens of thousands of clones, 80% of which are singletons, and almost 6% rests with the top ten. The sample was PBMCs. The receptors derive from a male donor in good health and CMV-seronegative.

This clone was detected once. This chain joins TRBV5-1 and TRBJ1-6; TRBD1 aligns across 7 bases. CDR1 is SGHRS, CDR2 YFSETQ, per germline. The CDR3 is 14 residues long. V shed 3 bases and J 4 bases; nucleotides not matched to a gene: 1. The CDR3 DNA reads as TGCGCCAGCAGCTCGGGACAGTATAATTCACCCCTCCACTTT. Protein sequence: CASSSGQYNSPLHF.

V gene TRBV6-5 combines with J gene TRBJ2-1; D may be TRBD1 (5 bases). In germline, CDR1 is MNHEY, CDR2 SVGAGI. V lost 4 bases and J 2 bases, leaving 12 bases between the germline ends. CDR3 length equals 15 residues. The CDR3 protein is CASSFDSETYNEQFF. DNA for the CDR3: TGTGCCAGCAGTTTTGACAGCGAAACCTACAATGAGCAGTTCTTC.

The chain recombines TRBV7-2 with TRBJ2-5, with D possibly TRBD2 on 7 matching bases. The V gene's germline CDR1 is SGHTA and CDR2 FQGNSA. Trimming shortened V by 3 bases and J by 5 bases, and 10 bases separated the two germline ends. The CDR3 is made up of 13 amino acids. In DNA form, the CDR3 reads TGTGCCAGCAGCTTCGGGGGGCGGGAGACCCAGTACTTC. This translates into CASSFGGRETQYF.

This chain joins TRBV13 and TRBJ2-1, with a weak D call TRBD2 (7 bases). Trimming stripped 7 bases from V and 3 bases from J, with 22 bases between. This CDR3 comprises 17 residues. The germline gives CDR1 PRHDT, CDR2 FYEKMQ (reference sequence). CDR3 region: CASTLRITGGRYNEQFF. The CDR3 nucleotides are TGTGCCAGCACTCTCCGAATCACCGGGGGGCGCTACAATGAGCAGTTCTTC.

The sample holds a few counts of this clone. The chain employs TRBV4-3 and TRBJ1-6; D possibly corresponds to TRBD1 (5 bases). Germline values: CDR1 LGHNA, CDR2 YSLEER. Trimming shortened V by 6 bases and J by 7 bases, and 19 bases separated the two germline ends. This CDR3 is 16 amino acids long. CDR3 sequence: CASRSGTARENSPLHF. As DNA, the CDR3 is TGCGCCAGCAGAAGCGGGACGGCACGGGAGAATTCACCCCTCCACTTT.

The chain uses TRBV6-6 and TRBJ1-2; D possibly corresponds to TRBD1 (5 bases). V was cut by 0 bases and J by 6 bases, with 14 bases left in between. The CDR3 is made up of 15 amino acids. The V gene's germline CDR1 is MNHNY and CDR2 SVGAGI (reference sequence). CDR3 in amino acids: CASSYSISGLDGYTF. In nucleotides, the CDR3 is TGTGCCAGCAGTTACTCGATATCAGGGCTCGATGGCTACACCTTC.

The V gene is TRBV27, the J gene TRBJ1-2; D possibly corresponds to TRBD1 (5 bases). CDR3 length equals 13 residues. The V gene's germline CDR1 is MNHEY and CDR2 SMNVEV (reference sequence). V dropped 3 bases and J dropped 3 bases, with 8 bases sitting between them. Here the CDR3 reads CASSFRVDYGYTF. The CDR3, as DNA: TGTGCCAGCAGTTTCAGGGTGGACTATGGCTACACCTTC.

This clone was detected only a few times. The chain combines TRBV6-1 with TRBJ2-3; D is possibly TRBD2 (5 bases). Deletions cut 3 bases from V and 1 base from J, with 14 bases between. Germline V gene lookup returns CDR1 MNHNS and CDR2 SASEGT. This CDR3 contains 16 residues. CDR3 region: CASSDRSDGGTDTQYF. In nucleotides, the CDR3 is TGTGCCAGCAGTGATAGGTCCGACGGGGGCACAGATACGCAGTATTTT.

This chain links TRBV30 with TRBJ1-2, with 7 bases identical to TRBD1. Germline CDR1 and CDR2: GTSNPN and SVGIG (reference sequence). The CDR3 has 21 residues. After removal of 1 base from V and 4 bases from J, the junction contained 27 bases not matched to a gene. CDR3 in amino acids: CAWSASIFFRQGWSSFYGYTF. The CDR3, as DNA: TGTGCCTGGAGTGCCAGTATCTTCTTTCGACAGGGTTGGTCTTCCTTCTATGGCTACACCTTC.

V and J are TRBV5-4 and TRBJ2-4; TRBD1 matches 8 bases. Germline assignment: CDR1 SGHNT and CDR2 YYREEE (reference sequence). The CDR3 loop spans 14 amino acids. The V segment lost 0 bases and the J segment 7 bases; nucleotides outside the gene matches: 3. CDR3 residues: CASSLGGQGNIQYF. For the CDR3, the DNA is TGTGCCAGCAGCTTGGGCGGACAGGGTAACATTCAGTACTTC.

The chain carries TRBV6-4 and TRBJ1-1; D unclear. The CDR3 length is 15 residues. CDR1 MRHNA and CDR2 SNTAGT come from the germline V gene. V was shortened by 3 bases and J by 0 bases, with 11 bases between the two germline ends. CDR3 sequence: CASSELPGLNTEAFF. The DNA for the CDR3 is TGTGCCAGCAGTGAGCTTCCTGGGCTGAACACTGAAGCTTTCTTT.

This clone was counted between two and nine times. The chain employs TRBV25-1 and TRBJ2-7; D is unresolved. Germline CDR1 MGHDK, CDR2 SYGVNS. V was cut by 4 bases and J by 5 bases, with 6 bases left in between. The CDR3 sequence is 11 residues long. CDR3 amino acids: CASSGSHEQYF. The CDR3 DNA follows: TGTGCCAGCAGTGGTAGTCACGAGCAGTACTTC.

This clone has only one observation. This sequence joins TRBV19 and TRBJ1-4, with 12 bases that match TRBD1. Germline CDR1 reads LNHDA; CDR2 reads SQIVND (reference sequence). The CDR3 has 16 amino acids. Trimming at V came to 1 base and at J to 10 bases, leaving 7 bases not matched to a gene. This CDR3 reads CASSIVSGTGGGKLFF. The CDR3 nucleotides read TGTGCCAGTAGTATAGTATCCGGGACAGGGGGCGGAAAACTGTTTTTT. The whole variable domain, filled in from reference TRBV19 and TRBJ1-4, reads DGGITQSPKYLFRKEGQNVTLSCEQNLNHDAMYWYRQDPGQGLRLIYYSQIVNDFQKGDIAEGYSVSREKKESFPLTVTSAQKNPTAFYLCASSIVSGTGGGKLFFGSGTQLSVL.

The chain is built from TRBV27 and TRBJ1-2; perhaps TRBD1 as D (6 bases). This CDR3 comprises 14 residues. Trimming shortened V by 2 bases and J by 1 base, and 8 bases separated the two germline ends. Looked up from germline, CDR1 is MNHEY and CDR2 is SMNVEV (reference sequence). The CDR3 protein is CASSLRGFNYGYTF. Here the CDR3 DNA reads TGTGCCAGCAGTTTAAGGGGGTTTAACTATGGCTACACCTTC.

V and J are TRBV19 and TRBJ2-2, with 12 bases that match TRBD2. The junction had 1 base not matched to a gene; V was cut back by 2 bases and J by 3 bases. Germline lookup yields CDR1 LNHDA and CDR2 SQIVND (reference sequence). The CDR3 length is 16 residues. This chain's CDR3 is CASSITSGGYTGELFF. DNA of the CDR3: TGTGCCAGTAGTATAACTAGCGGGGGGTACACCGGGGAGCTGTTTTTT.

The CDR3 bases are TGTGCCAGCAGCTCCCCACTAGCCAAAAACATTCAGTACTTC. It yields the protein CASSSPLAKNIQYF. This rearrangement joins TRBV7-2 to TRBJ2-4; D not resolved. V lost 4 bases and J 0 bases, leaving 7 bases between the germline ends. This CDR3 has 14 residues. Germline V gives CDR1 SGHTA, CDR2 FQGNSA.

The chain couples TRBV19 to TRBJ2-2, with D hard to call. This CDR3 is built from 14 residues. Germline loops: CDR1 LNHDA, CDR2 SQIVND (reference sequence). The V end lost 7 bases, the J end lost 0 bases, and 9 bases lay between the germline ends. CDR3 in DNA: TGTGCCAGTATTCCCCCGGCGAACACCGGGGAGCTGTTTTTT. Translated: CASIPPANTGELFF.